These 25 T cell receptor beta chains share one sample of origin, sequenced in a study of OX40 agonist ivuxolimab in advanced cancers. Assay used: immunoSEQ multiplex PCR; TCRdb lists only in-frame clones, some missing. The table includes roughly 45,000 clones, about 81% detected once. The starting material was CD4+ or CD8+ T cells sorted from blood, obtained in a trial of the OX40 agonist ivuxolimab. These receptors originate from an adult with an advanced solid tumor such as melanoma, head and neck, liver or kidney cancer.

The chain combines TRBV18 with TRBJ1-1, with 10 positions matching TRBD1. The CDR3 extends over 14 amino acids. V was clipped by 1 base and J by 10 bases; unmatched bases: 6. Looked up from germline, CDR1 is KGHSH and CDR2 is LQKENI. The chain's CDR3 is CASSPRGQGTGAFF. CDR3 DNA sequence: TGTGCCAGCTCACCACGGGGACAGGGGACCGGAGCTTTCTTT.

The chain uses TRBV2 and TRBJ1-5; 10 nucleotides match TRBD1. Germline V gene lookup returns CDR1 SNHLY and CDR2 FYNNEI. The CDR3 length is 14 residues. After removal of 5 bases from V and 5 bases from J, the junction contained 3 bases not matched to a gene. CDR3 sequence: CASSPTGGYQPQHF. CDR3 DNA sequence: TGTGCCAGCAGTCCGACAGGGGGCTATCAGCCCCAGCATTTT.

The chain couples TRBV5-1 to TRBJ1-3, with D uncertain. The CDR3 sequence is 14 residues long. Germline V gene lookup returns CDR1 SGHRS and CDR2 YFSETQ. V lost 4 bases to trimming and J lost 0 bases, with 8 bases between them. CDR3 protein: CASSPTASGNTIYF. The CDR3 nucleotides are TGCGCCAGCAGCCCTACCGCCTCTGGAAACACCATATATTTT. Full variable domain (remainder filled in from reference TRBV5-1 and TRBJ1-3): KAGVTQTPRYLIKTRGQQVTLSCSPISGHRSVSWYQQTPGQGLQFLFEYFSETQRNKGNFPGRFSGRQFSNSRSEMNVSTLELGDSALYLCASSPTASGNTIYFGEGSWLTVV.

The V gene is TRBV28, the J gene TRBJ1-5; no reliable D call. The CDR3 is 17 amino acids. Trimming removed 4 bases from V and 0 bases from J, with 16 bases in between. The V gene's germline CDR1 is MDHEN and CDR2 SYDVKM. CDR3 nucleotide sequence: TGTGCCAGCAGTTCACTGGATGTGACTGATAGCAATCAGCCCCAGCATTTT. Translating it yields CASSSLDVTDSNQPQHF.

CDR3 in amino acids: CASSSEAREQYF. The CDR3, as DNA: TGCGCCAGCAGCTCCGAGGCCCGCGAGCAGTACTTC. This chain joins TRBV5-1 and TRBJ2-7; D gene uncertain. The germline V gene has CDR1 SGHRS and CDR2 YFSETQ. This CDR3 is built from 12 residues. Trimming cost V 3 bases and J 6 bases, with 10 bases left between them. Combining the CDR3 with reference TRBV5-1 and TRBJ2-7 gives the whole variable domain KAGVTQTPRYLIKTRGQQVTLSCSPISGHRSVSWYQQTPGQGLQFLFEYFSETQRNKGNFPGRFSGRQFSNSRSEMNVSTLELGDSALYLCASSSEAREQYFGPGTRLTVT.

The V call is TRBV19, the J call TRBJ1-1; D uncertain. CDR3 length: 14 amino acids. Germline V gives CDR1 LNHDA, CDR2 SQIVND (reference sequence). V gave up 2 bases and J gave up 0 bases, with 7 bases separating them. DNA for the CDR3: TGTGCCAGTAGTATAAGGGCATTGAACACTGAAGCTTTCTTT. The encoded protein is CASSIRALNTEAFF. The full variable domain, rest sourced from reference TRBV19 and TRBJ1-1, is DGGITQSPKYLFRKEGQNVTLSCEQNLNHDAMYWYRQDPGQGLRLIYYSQIVNDFQKGDIAEGYSVSREKKESFPLTVTSAQKNPTAFYLCASSIRALNTEAFFGQGTRLTVV.

The chain has TRBV5-6 and TRBJ1-2, with D unclear. This CDR3 has 13 residues. V shed 5 bases and J shed 3 bases, with 11 bases lying between them. Germline CDR1 reads SGHDT; CDR2 reads YYEEEE. The CDR3 bases are TGTGCCAGCAGTAGGACGGAATACTATGGCTACACCTTC. Its protein product is CASSRTEYYGYTF. Using reference TRBV5-6 and TRBJ1-2 for the parts outside the CDR3, the full variable domain is DAGVTQSPTHLIKTRGQQVTLRCSPKSGHDTVSWYQQALGQGPQFIFQYYEEEERQRGNFPDRFSGHQFPNYSSELNVNALLLGDSALYLCASSRTEYYGYTFGSGTRLTVV.

The chain combines TRBV7-8 with TRBJ2-3; 7 nucleotides agree with TRBD1. CDR1 is SGHVS, CDR2 FQNEAQ, per germline. The V and J ends lost 6 bases and 2 bases, in that order; junction bases with no gene match: 5. The length of the CDR3 is 14 residues. The CDR3 region is CASRPGTATDTQYF. The DNA for the CDR3 is TGTGCCAGCAGACCCGGGACAGCCACAGATACGCAGTATTTT.

A remark on this clone: Other DNA sequences within the sample encode an identical CDR3. This rearrangement joins TRBV9 to TRBJ2-1, with D tentatively TRBD1 (5 bases). The V end was cut by 0 bases, the J end by 0 bases, with 7 bases between. The CDR3 has 15 amino acids. Per the germline V gene, CDR1 is SGDLS and CDR2 is YYNGEE. The CDR3 DNA follows: TGTGCCAGCAGCGTAGTGCAGGGCTCCTACAATGAGCAGTTCTTC. Protein product: CASSVVQGSYNEQFF.

DNA for the CDR3: TGCGCCAGCAGCTTTCCAACCCCTTCCACCGGGGAGCTGTTTTTT. This translates into CASSFPTPSTGELFF. The V gene is TRBV5-1, the J gene TRBJ2-2, with unresolved D. This CDR3 contains 15 residues. CDR1 and CDR2 from the germline V gene are SGHRS and YFSETQ. The V and J ends lost 2 bases and 4 bases respectively, with 12 bases between them.

The chain has TRBV7-2 and TRBJ1-2, with D unclear. Per germline, CDR1 SGHTA and CDR2 FQGNSA. This CDR3 is built from 14 residues. The V gene lost 1 base and the J gene lost 2 bases, with 8 bases spanning the gap. The CDR3 sequence is CASSLGVGNYGYTF. The CDR3 DNA sequence: TGTGCCAGCAGCTTAGGGGTTGGCAACTATGGCTACACCTTC.

The chain has TRBV5-6 and TRBJ1-1; a possible D gene is TRBD1 (6 bases). CDR3 length: 13 residues. The V gene lost 0 bases and the J gene lost 4 bases, with 7 bases spanning the gap. CDR1 and CDR2 (germline): SGHDT, YYEEEE. The CDR3 spells CASSLGRGTEAFF. The CDR3 coding sequence is TGTGCCAGCAGCTTGGGCAGGGGCACTGAAGCTTTCTTT.

A few counts support this clone. This chain connects TRBV6-5 to TRBJ2-5, with 8 bases matching TRBD2. Per the germline V gene, CDR1 is MNHEY and CDR2 is SVGAGI. CDR3 length: 14 amino acids. V shed 2 bases, J shed 4 bases, and the junction held 3 bases outside the gene matches. This CDR3 reads CASSYSGSAETQYF. DNA for the CDR3: TGTGCCAGCAGTTACAGCGGGAGTGCAGAGACCCAGTACTTC.

The chain recombines TRBV14 with TRBJ1-3; no clear D. This CDR3 has 16 amino acids. Trimming pared 4 bases from V and 0 bases from J, leaving 13 bases between. Germline V CDR1 and CDR2: SGHDN, FVKESK. CDR3 in amino acids: CASSPQLTISGNTIYF. The CDR3 DNA reads TGTGCCAGCAGCCCCCAATTGACCATCTCTGGAAACACCATATATTTT.

This clone has just one count. This chain links TRBV18 with TRBJ2-3; no reliable D call. Trimming cost V 0 bases and J 3 bases, with 4 bases left between them. CDR3 length: 13 amino acids. CDR1 KGHSH and CDR2 LQKENI come from the germline V gene. CDR3 nucleotide sequence: TGTGCCAGCTCACCACCGTCGACAGATACGCAGTATTTT. Amino acids: CASSPPSTDTQYF.

This chain connects TRBV5-4 to TRBJ2-7, with D possibly matching TRBD2 (5 bases). V was cut by 4 bases and J by 4 bases, with 9 bases left in between. There are 12 residues in the CDR3. The V gene's germline CDR1 is SGHNT and CDR2 YYREEE (reference sequence). The DNA of the CDR3 is TGTGCCAGCAGCGGAGGAATTTACGAGCAGTACTTC. This codes for CASSGGIYEQYF.

CDR3 bases: TGTGCCACCACCCAAGATTGGACCGACGCACTTGACACAGATACGCAGTATTTT. Its protein product is CATTQDWTDALDTDTQYF. J is TRBJ2-3 and V is TRBV19; D remains ambiguous. Germline V gene lookup returns CDR1 LNHDA and CDR2 SQIVND (reference sequence). Trimming cost V 10 bases and J 2 bases, with 28 bases left between them. The CDR3 contains 18 residues. Supplemented by reference TRBV19 and TRBJ2-3, the full variable domain reads DGGITQSPKYLFRKEGQNVTLSCEQNLNHDAMYWYRQDPGQGLRLIYYSQIVNDFQKGDIAEGYSVSREKKESFPLTVTSAQKNPTAFYLCATTQDWTDALDTDTQYFGPGTRLTVL.

The chain has TRBV5-6 and TRBJ2-1; D gene ambiguous. The V and J ends lost 2 bases and 4 bases respectively, with 13 bases between them. Germline-derived CDR1 and CDR2 are SGHDT and YYEEEE. The CDR3 length is 15 residues. The CDR3 DNA reads as TGTGCCAGCAGCTTACGAGACTCAGCGTACAATGAGCAGTTCTTC. Its protein is CASSLRDSAYNEQFF.

The V and J genes are TRBV7-9 and TRBJ2-7, with D possibly being TRBD2 (6 bases). This CDR3 is 15 amino acids long. V lost 1 base, J lost 1 base, and 11 bases lay in between. Germline assignment: CDR1 SEHNR and CDR2 FQNEAQ (reference sequence). CDR3 sequence: CASSLELGGSYEQYF. CDR3 nucleotides: TGTGCCAGCAGCTTAGAGTTGGGGGGTTCCTACGAGCAGTACTTC.

This chain connects TRBV9 to TRBJ1-2, with 10 bases fitting TRBD1. The CDR3 has 15 amino acids. Germline trimming cut 1 base from V and 5 bases from J; bases unmatched to any gene: 5. Looked up from germline, CDR1 is SGDLS and CDR2 is YYNGEE. CDR3 nucleotides: TGTGCCAGCAGCGTAACCGGGACAGGGGCGTATGGCTACACCTTC. It yields the protein CASSVTGTGAYGYTF.

This clone came up a few times. The CDR3 spells CSVDENTEAFF. CDR3 DNA sequence: TGCAGCGTTGACGAGAACACTGAAGCTTTCTTT. The chain carries TRBV29-1 and TRBJ1-1; D unclear. This CDR3 comprises 11 residues. CDR1 is SQVTM and CDR2 is ANQGSEA in the germline V gene. Trimming shortened V by 3 bases and J by 1 base, and 3 bases separated the two germline ends.

The V gene is TRBV18, the J gene TRBJ1-4; 7 bases map to TRBD1. Germline loops: CDR1 KGHSH, CDR2 LQKENI. This CDR3 has 13 amino acids. The ends lost 1 base at V and 7 bases at J; junction bases unmatched: 0. CDR3: CASSPRQGEKLFF. DNA of the CDR3: TGTGCCAGCTCACCACGACAGGGTGAAAAACTGTTTTTT.

This chain's CDR3 is CASSGQGGSNQPQHF. The CDR3, as DNA: TGTGCCAGCAGTGGACAGGGCGGTAGCAATCAGCCCCAGCATTTT. V usage is TRBV6-1 and J usage is TRBJ1-5, with 7 bases matching TRBD1. After removal of 4 bases from V and 0 bases from J, the junction contained 3 bases not matched to a gene. Germline CDR1 and CDR2: MNHNS and SASEGT. CDR3 length equals 15 residues.

V and J are TRBV5-4 and TRBJ2-7; D assignment may be TRBD1 or TRBD2 (5 bases each). Trimming took 2 bases from V and 2 from J, leaving 14 bases between them. Germline V CDR1 and CDR2: SGHNT, YYREEE (reference sequence). The CDR3 has 15 amino acids. The CDR3 coding sequence is TGTGCCAGCAGCTTCGGGAACAGGCCGACCTACGAGCAGTACTTC. Translating gives CASSFGNRPTYEQYF.

The chain has TRBV6-5 and TRBJ1-1; 7 nucleotides match TRBD1. CDR1 and CDR2 (germline): MNHEY, SVGAGI. This CDR3 spans 14 amino acids. The junction had 10 bases not matched to a gene; V was cut back by 6 bases and J by 6 bases. The CDR3 region has the DNA TGTGCCAGCAGGGAGAAGGGGGCGCAGGCTGAAGCTTTCTTT. Its protein product is CASREKGAQAEAFF.